A selection of T cell receptor beta chains follows, all from one sample in a study of shared clonotypes between healthy human individuals. Profiled with immunoSEQ multiplex PCR; TCRdb holds only in-frame clones, not every one. The repertoire holds roughly 2 million clones, with 90% to 97% as singletons. Source material: naive CD4+ T cells sorted from blood. The receptors were sampled from a man between 18 and 35 years old in good health. CDR3s include the opening cysteine and the closing phenylalanine or tryptophan. D genes are given only for firm matches. Clone sizes are given selectively: once, few, many, or a class where the clone is expanded.

D: .
J: TRBJ2-1
size: .
V: TRBV7-3
CDR3: CASSLTKGSEQFF
DNA: TGTGCCAGCAGCTTAACCAAGGGTAGTGAGCAGTTCTTC

D: .
J: TRBJ2-5
size: .
V: TRBV7-2
CDR3: CASSLDPSGRRETQYF
DNA: TGTGCCAGCAGCTTAGACCCCTCGGGGCGGAGAGAGACCCAGTACTTC

D: .
J: TRBJ1-3
size: .
V: TRBV5-4
CDR3: CASSLPGDRSGNTIYF
DNA: TGTGCCAGCAGCTTACCCGGCGACCGCTCTGGAAACACCATATATTTT

D: TRBD2
J: TRBJ2-3
size: once
V: TRBV30
CDR3: CAWEAGGLRTDTQYF
DNA: TGTGCCTGGGAGGCGGGAGGGCTCAGAACAGATACGCAGTATTTT

D: .
J: TRBJ1-5
size: .
V: TRBV19
CDR3: CASRTTEDSNQPQHF
DNA: TGTGCCAGTAGGACGACGGAGGATAGCAATCAGCCCCAGCATTTT

D: .
J: TRBJ2-3
size: .
V: TRBV5-4
CDR3: CASSLNIKGGSTDTQYF
DNA: TGTGCCAGCAGCTTAAACATCAAGGGGGGTAGCACAGATACGCAGTATTTT

D: TRBD2
J: TRBJ2-5
size: .
V: TRBV30
CDR3: CAWSSSRTSGGQETQYF
DNA: TGTGCCTGGAGTTCCTCCCGGACTAGCGGGGGGCAAGAGACCCAGTACTTC

D: .
J: TRBJ1-2
size: .
V: TRBV29-1
CDR3: CSVGDRGGYTF
DNA: TGCAGCGTAGGGGACCGCGGAGGCTACACCTTC

D: .
J: TRBJ2-7
size: .
V: TRBV5-4
CDR3: CASSWGVSPILSEQYF
DNA: TGTGCCAGCAGCTGGGGGGTCAGTCCAATCCTCAGCGAGCAGTACTTC

D: .
J: TRBJ2-7
size: .
V: TRBV6-5
CDR3: CASRGDTIAYEQYF
DNA: TGTGCCAGCAGGGGAGACACTATCGCCTACGAGCAGTACTTC

D: .
J: TRBJ1-5
size: .
V: TRBV30
CDR3: CAWKLPGRVNQPQHF
DNA: TGTGCCTGGAAGCTACCTGGCAGGGTCAATCAGCCCCAGCATTTT

D: TRBD2
J: TRBJ2-7
size: .
V: TRBV7-6
CDR3: CASSRGLAGLEVYEQYF
DNA: TGTGCCAGCAGCCGGGGACTAGCGGGGTTAGAAGTCTACGAGCAGTACTTC

D: TRBD1
J: TRBJ2-3
size: .
V: TRBV28
CDR3: CASSFLTGGGADTQYF
DNA: TGTGCCAGCAGTTTCCTGACAGGGGGCGGCGCAGATACGCAGTATTTT

D: TRBD2
J: TRBJ2-1
size: .
V: TRBV7-6
CDR3: CASSPGRGGAGNEQFF
DNA: TGTGCCAGCAGCCCCGGTCGGGGGGGGGCTGGGAATGAGCAGTTCTTC

D: TRBD1
J: TRBJ1-6
size: .
V: TRBV5-5
CDR3: CASSGIGLRTGASPLHF
DNA: TGTGCCAGCAGCGGAATAGGGCTAAGGACAGGGGCTTCACCCCTCCACTTT

D: TRBD1
J: TRBJ1-5
size: .
V: TRBV30
CDR3: CAWRGQGSNQPQHF
DNA: TGTGCCTGGAGAGGACAGGGAAGCAATCAGCCCCAGCATTTT

D: TRBD2
J: TRBJ2-7
size: once
V: TRBV5-6
CDR3: CASSSGTSGTIGHEQYF
DNA: TGTGCCAGCAGCTCCGGGACTAGCGGGACCATAGGCCACGAGCAGTACTTC

D: .
J: TRBJ2-7
size: .
V: TRBV11-2
CDR3: CASSLTDSTYEQYF
DNA: TGTGCCAGCAGCCTAACGGACAGTACCTACGAGCAGTACTTC

D: .
J: TRBJ1-2
size: .
V: TRBV1
CDR3: CTSSQDLGRVNYGYTF
DNA: TGCACCAGCAGCCAAGATCTGGGCAGGGTTAACTATGGCTACACCTTC

D: .
J: TRBJ1-2
size: .
V: TRBV28
CDR3: CASRAPGRSNYGYTF
DNA: TGTGCCAGCAGGGCCCCCGGTCGGAGCAACTATGGCTACACCTTC

D: TRBD1
J: TRBJ1-2
size: .
V: TRBV18
CDR3: CASSSKQGPYGYTF
DNA: TGTGCCAGCTCGTCTAAACAGGGGCCCTATGGCTACACCTTC

D: .
J: TRBJ2-5
size: .
V: TRBV6-6
CDR3: CASSPVGETQYF
DNA: TGTGCCAGCAGTCCGGTGGGCGAGACCCAGTACTTC

D: .
J: TRBJ1-2
size: .
V: TRBV25-1
CDR3: CASSRVGYGYTF
DNA: TGTGCCAGCAGCAGGGTGGGCTATGGCTACACCTTC

D: TRBD2
J: TRBJ2-1
size: .
V: TRBV5-4
CDR3: CASSGPSGRSGEQFF
DNA: TGTGCCAGCAGTGGTCCAAGCGGGAGGAGTGGTGAGCAGTTCTTC

D: .
J: TRBJ2-7
size: .
V: TRBV19
CDR3: CASSTGRYEQYF
DNA: TGTGCCAGTAGTACCGGGCGCTACGAGCAGTACTTC

D: .
J: TRBJ1-1
size: .
V: TRBV6-6
CDR3: CASILSRGPLNTEAFF
DNA: TGTGCCAGCATTCTCTCGAGGGGACCACTGAACACTGAAGCTTTCTTT

D: TRBD2
J: TRBJ2-7
size: .
V: TRBV5-1
CDR3: CASSLAGQYEQYF
DNA: TGCGCCAGCAGCTTAGCGGGGCAGTACGAGCAGTACTTC

D: TRBD1
J: TRBJ1-3
size: .
V: TRBV5-6
CDR3: CASSLTGPGNTIYF
DNA: TGTGCCAGCAGCCTGACAGGGCCTGGAAACACCATATATTTT

D: .
J: TRBJ2-1
size: once
V: TRBV10-3
CDR3: CAIRSSLLAAASYNEQFF
DNA: TGTGCCATCAGATCTTCCCTCCTGGCAGCCGCCTCCTACAATGAGCAGTTCTTC

D: TRBD2
J: TRBJ2-3
size: once
V: TRBV10-3
CDR3: CAISESERGGWTDTQYF
DNA: TGTGCCATCAGTGAGTCAGAGCGGGGGGGGTGGACAGATACGCAGTATTTT

D: .
J: TRBJ1-5
size: once
V: TRBV28
CDR3: CASSSESPGLSNQPQHF
DNA: TGTGCCAGCAGTTCCGAATCCCCGGGACTTAGCAATCAGCCCCAGCATTTT

D: .
J: TRBJ1-2
size: .
V: TRBV28
CDR3: CASSFRGSGYTF
DNA: TGTGCCAGCAGTTTTAGGGGGTCTGGCTACACCTTC

D: .
J: TRBJ2-1
size: .
V: TRBV4-1
CDR3: CASSPGGDEQFF
DNA: TGCGCCAGCAGCCCCGGGGGCGATGAGCAGTTCTTC

D: TRBD2
J: TRBJ2-5
size: .
V: TRBV4-3
CDR3: CASSQGTSGQETQYF
DNA: TGCGCCAGCAGCCAGGGGACTAGCGGCCAAGAGACCCAGTACTTC

D: .
J: TRBJ2-7
size: .
V: TRBV7-8
CDR3: CASSTMGGKTYEQYF
DNA: TGTGCCAGCAGCACAATGGGCGGGAAGACCTACGAGCAGTACTTC

D: .
J: TRBJ1-4
size: .
V: TRBV28
CDR3: CASSFKGLGEKLFF
DNA: TGTGCCAGCAGTTTTAAGGGACTGGGTGAAAAACTGTTTTTT

D: .
J: TRBJ1-1
size: .
V: TRBV6-1
CDR3: CASRLEAGAEAFF
DNA: TGTGCCAGCAGGCTTGAGGCAGGGGCTGAAGCTTTCTTT

D: .
J: TRBJ1-1
size: .
V: TRBV7-9
CDR3: CASSLDSDNTEAFF
DNA: TGTGCCAGCAGCTTAGACAGCGATAACACTGAAGCTTTCTTT

D: .
J: TRBJ2-3
size: once
V: TRBV6-5
CDR3: CASSYGATSTDTQYF
DNA: TGTGCCAGCAGTTACGGCGCCACTAGCACAGATACGCAGTATTTT

D: TRBD1
J: TRBJ1-5
size: .
V: TRBV30
CDR3: CAWSSLDRGVQPQHF
DNA: TGTGCCTGGAGTTCCCTGGACAGGGGGGTTCAGCCCCAGCATTTT

D: .
J: TRBJ1-6
size: .
V: TRBV7-9
CDR3: CASSSSFEGGSNSPLHF
DNA: TGTGCCAGCAGCTCCTCCTTCGAAGGGGGTTCGAATTCACCCCTCCACTTT

D: .
J: TRBJ2-1
size: once
V: TRBV25-1
CDR3: CASSESRLDNEQFF
DNA: TGTGCCAGCAGTGAATCCCGACTCGATAATGAGCAGTTCTTC

D: TRBD1
J: TRBJ1-6
size: .
V: TRBV7-2
CDR3: CASSSRTGAKLRNNSPLHF
DNA: TGTGCCAGCAGCTCCAGGACAGGGGCGAAGCTTAGAAATAATTCACCCCTCCACTTT

D: .
J: TRBJ2-7
size: .
V: TRBV6-6
CDR3: CASSKLAGGFYEQYF
DNA: TGTGCCAGCAGTAAACTAGCTGGAGGTTTCTACGAGCAGTACTTC

D: TRBD2
J: TRBJ2-5
size: .
V: TRBV7-2
CDR3: CASSLRPGLAGGPGTQYF
DNA: TGTGCCAGCAGCTTACGTCCCGGACTAGCGGGGGGACCAGGGACCCAGTACTTC

D: TRBD1
J: TRBJ1-2
size: .
V: TRBV2
CDR3: CASGDRNYGYTF
DNA: TGTGCCAGCGGGGACAGAAACTATGGCTACACCTTC

D: TRBD1
J: TRBJ1-2
size: .
V: TRBV10-3
CDR3: CATLGTADKGYTF
DNA: TGTGCCACCTTGGGGACAGCTGATAAAGGCTACACCTTC

D: .
J: TRBJ1-6
size: .
V: TRBV7-8
CDR3: CASSLNRVTNSPLHF
DNA: TGTGCCAGCAGCTTAAACAGGGTGACTAATTCACCCCTCCACTTT

D: .
J: TRBJ2-2
size: .
V: TRBV25-1
CDR3: CASSESGSATGELFF
DNA: TGTGCCAGCAGTGAATCCGGGTCGGCGACCGGGGAGCTGTTTTTT

D: .
J: TRBJ2-5
size: .
V: TRBV9
CDR3: CASSLGVKETQYF
DNA: TGTGCCAGCAGCCTAGGGGTCAAAGAGACCCAGTACTTC

D: .
J: TRBJ2-2
size: once
V: TRBV5-4
CDR3: CASSLVAGATGELFF
DNA: TGTGCCAGCAGCTTGGTGGCGGGGGCCACCGGGGAGCTGTTTTTT

D: .
J: TRBJ1-1
size: .
V: TRBV6-1
CDR3: CASSRRGSEAEAFF
DNA: TGTGCCAGCAGCCGCCGAGGTAGTGAGGCTGAAGCTTTCTTT

D: .
J: TRBJ1-5
size: .
V: TRBV19
CDR3: CASSTALDQPQHF
DNA: TGTGCCAGTAGTACGGCGTTAGATCAGCCCCAGCATTTT